The 18 T cell receptor beta chains given below trace back to one sample, sequenced in a study of beta chain features in type 1 diabetes. Since all of the isolated RNA was reverse transcribed, expressed TCRB transcripts were what got sequenced. Using immunoSEQ multiplex PCR, the repertoire was profiled, and TCRdb retains in-frame clones only, with some absent. The table shows 600,000 to 650,000 clones, with less than 20% occurring only once. What was sequenced was naive CD4+ T cells from blood. These receptors were collected from a man younger than 35 in good health.

This chain connects TRBV7-8 to TRBJ2-2; perhaps TRBD2 as D (5 bases). The V gene's germline CDR1 is SGHVS and CDR2 FQNEAQ. The CDR3 runs to 15 residues. Trimming stripped 2 bases from V and 5 bases from J, with 12 bases between. CDR3 sequence: CASSLSREGTGELFF. The CDR3 DNA sequence: TGTGCCAGCAGCTTAAGCCGAGAGGGAACCGGGGAGCTGTTTTTT.

This rearrangement joins TRBV7-3 to TRBJ2-1; D gene uncertain. CDR1 SGHTA and CDR2 FQGTGA come from the germline V gene. CDR3 length: 16 residues. Trimming left V 5 bases short and J 0 bases short, with 14 bases between. The CDR3 sequence: CASSRRVGSSYNEQFF. DNA of the CDR3: TGTGCCAGCAGCCGACGGGTGGGTAGCTCCTACAATGAGCAGTTCTTC.

V gene TRBV4-3 combines with J gene TRBJ1-1; D gene ambiguous. Trimming took off 0 bases at V and 8 bases at J, with 10 bases between the two ends. CDR1 is LGHNA, CDR2 YSLEER, per germline. This CDR3 has 13 amino acids. CDR3 bases: TGCGCCAGCAGCCAAGATTCCCAGACCGAAGCTTTCTTT. Encoded protein: CASSQDSQTEAFF.

The chain recombines TRBV11-1 with TRBJ2-2, with 7 bases that match TRBD2. V gave up 5 bases and J gave up 7 bases; unmatched junction bases: 4. The germline V gene encodes CDR1 SGHAT and CDR2 FQDESV (reference sequence). The CDR3 extends over 13 amino acids. The DNA for the CDR3 is TGTGCCAGCAGCCCAATAGCGGGCGGGGAGCTGTTTTTT. This sequence encodes CASSPIAGGELFF.

Of note for this clone: The identical CDR3 is also encoded by other nucleotide sequences in the sample. J is TRBJ2-7 and V is TRBV5-1, with 8 bases fitting TRBD1. The CDR3 covers 15 residues. Germline V gene lookup returns CDR1 SGHRS and CDR2 YFSETQ. J was trimmed by 2 bases and V by 0 bases; bases with no gene match: 4. The CDR3 nucleotides read TGCGCCAGCAGCTTGGTGTCAGGGGGCACCTACGAGCAGTACTTC. Its translation: CASSLVSGGTYEQYF. The variable domain in full, with the rest retrieved from reference TRBV5-1 and TRBJ2-7, is KAGVTQTPRYLIKTRGQQVTLSCSPISGHRSVSWYQQTPGQGLQFLFEYFSETQRNKGNFPGRFSGRQFSNSRSEMNVSTLELGDSALYLCASSLVSGGTYEQYFGPGTRLTVT.

This clone was observed a few times. The chain joins TRBV7-9 to TRBJ2-1, with D possibly matching TRBD2 (6 bases). Between the trimmed V and J ends, which lost 1 base and 12 bases, there was a span of 19 bases. Per the germline V gene, CDR1 is SEHNR and CDR2 is FQNEAQ (reference sequence). This CDR3 contains 15 residues. The CDR3 spells CASSLGGGLALWQFF. CDR3 nucleotides: TGTGCCAGCAGCTTAGGCGGAGGGCTAGCGTTATGGCAGTTCTTC.

This clone has more than one count but fewer than ten. This chain connects TRBV25-1 to TRBJ2-5; D gene ambiguous. This CDR3 spans 17 amino acids. Germline-derived CDR1 and CDR2 are MGHDK and SYGVNS. Trimming took 0 bases from V and 4 from J, leaving 18 bases between them. CDR3 bases: TGTGCCAGCAGTGAATATCGGGCACCCAACTTCAGAGAGACCCAGTACTTC. The encoded protein is CASSEYRAPNFRETQYF.

The chain combines TRBV30 with TRBJ2-1; D might be TRBD1 (5 bases). V was cut by 4 bases and J by 4 bases, with 17 bases left in between. This CDR3 has 15 amino acids. Germline-derived CDR1 and CDR2 are GTSNPN and SVGIG (reference sequence). The CDR3 region has the DNA TGTGCCTGGATCGCCAACAGGCCAAAGTACAATGAGCAGTTCTTC. Its translation is CAWIANRPKYNEQFF. The entire variable domain, with the rest obtained from reference TRBV30 and TRBJ2-1, is as follows: SQTIHQWPATLVQPVGSPLSLECTVEGTSNPNLYWYRQAAGRGLQLLFYSVGIGQISSEVPQNLSASRPQDRQFILSSKKLLLSDSGFYLCAWIANRPKYNEQFFGPGTRLTVL.

In its sample, this clone was seen a few times. V is TRBV5-4 and J is TRBJ1-5; TRBD1 might be the D (6 bases). Germline lookup yields CDR1 SGHNT and CDR2 YYREEE (reference sequence). V lost 2 bases and J lost 5, with 14 bases in between. The length of the CDR3 is 15 residues. CDR3 DNA sequence: TGTGCCAGCAGCTTACAGGGAGGAGGGGATCAGCCCCAGCATTTT. Translation gives CASSLQGGGDQPQHF.

The chain links TRBV2 to TRBJ2-4, with D possibly TRBD1 on 5 matching bases. CDR1 and CDR2 from the germline V gene are SNHLY and FYNNEI. The CDR3 extends over 18 amino acids. Trimming removed 3 bases at V and 0 bases at J, with 18 bases between. CDR3 bases: TGTGCCAGCAGTGATCGACAGAAGGGATGGGGAGCCAAAAACATTCAGTACTTC. Its protein product is CASSDRQKGWGAKNIQYF. Full variable domain (outside the CDR3, taken from reference TRBV2 and TRBJ2-4): EPEVTQTPSHQVTQMGQEVILRCVPISNHLYFYWYRQILGQKVEFLVSFYNNEISEKSEIFDDQFSVERPDGSNFTLKIRSTKLEDSAMYFCASSDRQKGWGAKNIQYFGAGTRLSVL.

This clone was seen a handful of times. The rearrangement joins TRBV30 to TRBJ1-2; 9 positions agree with TRBD1. Germline V CDR1 and CDR2: GTSNPN, SVGIG (reference sequence). This CDR3 is built from 13 residues. The junction had 5 bases not matched to a gene; V was cut back by 8 bases and J by 1 base. The CDR3 DNA is TGTGCCACTACAGGGGGCAATAACTATGGCTACACCTTC. This sequence encodes CATTGGNNYGYTF. The whole variable domain, remainder taken from reference TRBV30 and TRBJ1-2, is SQTIHQWPATLVQPVGSPLSLECTVEGTSNPNLYWYRQAAGRGLQLLFYSVGIGQISSEVPQNLSASRPQDRQFILSSKKLLLSDSGFYLCATTGGNNYGYTFGSGTRLTVV.

This clone was seen more than once but under ten times. The chain is built from TRBV2 and TRBJ2-1; D remains unclear. The CDR3 has 11 residues. CDR1 is SNHLY and CDR2 is FYNNEI in the germline V gene. V was pared by 8 bases and J by 9 bases, with 11 bases between. CDR3 nucleotides: TGTGCCAGCGTCTATCATTTTGAGCAGTTCTTC. Translation: CASVYHFEQFF.

This chain links TRBV4-3 with TRBJ1-2; a weak D match, TRBD1 (5 bases). The V gene lost 4 bases and the J gene lost 5 bases, with 14 bases spanning the gap. The CDR3 sequence is 14 residues long. In germline, CDR1 is LGHNA, CDR2 YSLEER. The CDR3 DNA is TGCGCCAGCAGCCCAGGCAGGGAAGGGTATGGCTACACCTTC. This codes for CASSPGREGYGYTF.

The chain has TRBV6-5 and TRBJ2-5, with TRBD1 matching 9 bases. The CDR3 is 13 residues long. CDR1 is MNHEY, CDR2 SVGAGI, per germline. V shed 6 bases, J shed 3 bases, and the junction held 2 bases outside the gene matches. CDR3 coding DNA: TGTGCCAGCAGACAGGGGGCAAAAGAGACCCAGTACTTC. Its translation: CASRQGAKETQYF.

This clone has only a few counts. The chain employs TRBV28 and TRBJ2-1; D perhaps matches TRBD2 (6 bases). CDR1 is MDHEN, CDR2 SYDVKM, per germline. There are 15 residues in the CDR3. V lost 6 bases and J lost 8, with 20 bases in between. CDR3: CASSVPGLLIDEQFF. Written as DNA, the CDR3 is TGTGCCAGCAGCGTGCCGGGACTTCTCATCGATGAGCAGTTCTTC.

This clone was seen a handful of times. The chain is built from TRBV10-2 and TRBJ2-3, with unresolved D. Deletions cut 2 bases from V and 6 bases from J, with 12 bases between. Germline V lookup: CDR1 WSHSY, CDR2 SAAADI. The CDR3 has 14 amino acids. The CDR3 DNA reads TGCGCCAGCAGTGAGGTAAAGGGTATGGATACGCAGTATTTT. Its protein is CASSEVKGMDTQYF.

This clone appeared a few times. The chain joins TRBV4-1 to TRBJ2-7; 8 bases are shared with TRBD2. Germline assignment: CDR1 MGHRA and CDR2 YSYEKL. CDR3 size: 15 residues. Trimming removed 1 base from V and 6 bases from J; junction bases left unmatched: 8. The CDR3 is CASSQAAGLEVEQYF. The CDR3 bases are TGCGCCAGCAGCCAAGCCGCGGGACTAGAGGTCGAGCAGTACTTC.

This clone was recorded at least ten times. The rearrangement joins TRBV2 to TRBJ2-1, with no clear D. The CDR3 is made up of 9 amino acids. V lost 4 bases and J 11 bases, leaving 3 bases between the germline ends. Germline CDR1 and CDR2: SNHLY and FYNNEI. Written as DNA, the CDR3 is TGTGCCAGCAGTGCAAAGCAGTTCTTC. Translating gives CASSAKQFF.